These T cell receptor beta chains were read from a single sample in a study of CD8+CD57+ T cells in acquired aplastic anemia. TCRdb itself ran the reads through MiXCR, one entry per CDR3 protein. In the table there are a few hundred thousand distinct CDR3 sequences, roughly 53% of which are singletons. Source material: sorted CD4+, CD8+, or CD8+CD57+ T cells (not recorded which) from PBMCs. These receptors came from a human donor with aplastic anemia. The CDR3 runs from the conserved cysteine through the conserved F or W. Fields, in order: clone size, V gene, D gene, CDR3 length, J gene, CDR3 DNA, CDR3 protein. A D gene is named only where the DNA matches it firmly. The size of a clone is reported for some rows only, either as once, few or many, or as a class for expanded clones.

NA	TRBV19	TRBD1	14	TRBJ2-2	TGTGCCAGTAGAGGGACAGGGCAGGTCGGGGAGCTGTTTTTT	CASRGTGQVGELFF
many	TRBV29-1	TRBD1	14	TRBJ2-7	TGCAGCGCTAATCTTGGGACAGGAGCCTACGAGCAGTACTTC	CSANLGTGAYEQYF
NA	TRBV7-2	NA	14	TRBJ2-7	TGTGCCGGCAGCTTAGCGGTCCTCTCCTACGAGCAGTACTTC	CAGSLAVLSYEQYF
NA	TRBV2	NA	13	TRBJ2-7	TGTGCCAGCAGTCCCAGGGTTGTCAACGAGCAGTACTTC	CASSPRVVNEQYF
few	TRBV3-1	NA	14	TRBJ2-7	TGTGCCAGCAGCTTAAGACGGGGTCGGAGCGAGCAGTACTTC	CASSLRRGRSEQYF
many	TRBV11-2	NA	15	TRBJ1-1	TGTGCCAGCAGCTTAATCGGGTCTCGAACAACTGAAGCTTTCTTT	CASSLIGSRTTEAFF
many	TRBV9	NA	13	TRBJ2-5	TGTGCCAGCAGCGTAGAAGCGAGGGTGACCCAGTACTTC	CASSVEARVTQYF
NA	TRBV9	NA	14	TRBJ2-1	TGTGCCAGCAGCCCCTACGTAGGGTACAATGAGCAGTTCTTC	CASSPYVGYNEQFF
many	TRBV12-3/TRBV12-4	NA	12	TRBJ1-6	TGTGCCAGCAGTCCTTCCGGGCTCACCCTCCACTTT	CASSPSGLTLHF
many	TRBV9	NA	15	TRBJ1-6	TGTGCCAGCAGCGTATACGGGGGCAGAGGTTCACCCCTCCACTTT	CASSVYGGRGSPLHF
once	TRBV5-4	TRBD2	16	TRBJ2-3	TGTGCCAGCAGCTTGCGACTAGCGGGGGGAGCAGATACGCAGTATTTT	CASSLRLAGGADTQYF
NA	TRBV20-1	NA	12	TRBJ2-5	TGCAGTGTTCAGGACTTACAAGAGACCCAGTACTTC	CSVQDLQETQYF
NA	TRBV7-2	NA	15	TRBJ2-7	TGTGCCAGCAGCCGTTCGAGGGACGGCTACTACGAGCAGTACTTC	CASSRSRDGYYEQYF
many	TRBV12-3/TRBV12-4	NA	13	TRBJ2-7	TGTGCCAGCAGTTTAGCGTCCAACTACGAGCAGTACTTC	CASSLASNYEQYF
NA	TRBV12-3/TRBV12-4	NA	17	TRBJ1-4	TGTGCCAGCAGTTACTCCGGCCCGGGTGGAGGCAATGAAAAACTGTTTTTT	CASSYSGPGGGNEKLFF
many	TRBV20-1	NA	15	TRBJ1-5	TGCAGTGCTAGTAGGCCAGACCTAAGCAATCAGCCCCAGCATTTT	CSASRPDLSNQPQHF
few	TRBV19	NA	15	TRBJ2-6	TGTGCCAGTAGTTCGGACGGCTCTGGGGCCAACGTCCTGACTTTC	CASSSDGSGANVLTF
NA	TRBV29-1	NA	13	TRBJ2-7	TGCAGCGTTGAAATAGGATTCAACTACGAGCAGTACTTC	CSVEIGFNYEQYF
many	TRBV7-3	TRBD2	19	TRBJ2-1	TGTGCCAGCAGCGCGCCGGGACTAGCGGGGGGGCCTACACACAATGAGCAGTTCTTC	CASSAPGLAGGPTHNEQFF
many	TRBV9	NA	10	TRBJ1-2	TGTGTCAGCAGCACCCGTGGTTACACCTTC	CVSSTRGYTF
many	TRBV5-1	NA	14	TRBJ2-5	TGCGCCAGCAGCTTGCCAGGGGACCAAGAGACCCAGTACTTC	CASSLPGDQETQYF
NA	TRBV7-2	NA	15	TRBJ1-2	TGTGCCAGCAGTTACTCTCCAGGGAGGGGATTGGGCTACACCTTC	CASSYSPGRGLGYTF
NA	TRBV7-2	NA	13	TRBJ1-5	TGTGCCAGCAGCCTTATCGTAAGACGGGGCGAGCATTTT	CASSLIVRRGEHF
many	TRBV7-9	NA	15	TRBJ2-4	TGTGCCAGCAGCTCCGTACAGGGACTACGGGACATTCAGTACTTC	CASSSVQGLRDIQYF
many	TRBV3-1	NA	14	TRBJ1-5	TGTGCCAGCAGCCAAGGCACAGTCGATCAGCCCCAGCATTTT	CASSQGTVDQPQHF
NA	TRBV12-3/TRBV12-4	NA	16	TRBJ1-4	TGTGCCAGCAGATTGGGCCGAAGGGAAGGGAATGAAAAGCTGTTTTTT	CASRLGRREGNEKLFF
NA	TRBV4-3	TRBD1	16	TRBJ2-7	TGCGCCAGCAGCCAAGATATACTAGGACAGGGCTACGAGCAGTACTTC	CASSQDILGQGYEQYF
many	TRBV29-1	TRBD1	13	TRBJ1-1	TGCAGCGTTGTGATGGGACAGCGGACTGAAGCTTTCTTT	CSVVMGQRTEAFF
medium-sized	TRBV12-3/TRBV12-4	TRBD2	15	TRBJ2-3	TGTGCCAGCAGTTTGCGGGGGGCTCGTACAGATACGCAGTATTTT	CASSLRGARTDTQYF
NA	TRBV7-2	NA	15	TRBJ2-7	TGTGCCGGCAGCTCAAGGCCTGCACTGATCTACGAGCAGTACTTC	CAGSSRPALIYEQYF
NA	TRBV7-2	TRBD2	15	TRBJ2-2	TGTGCCAGCAGCTGGTCGCGGGGGAGCACCGGGGAGCTGTTTTTT	CASSWSRGSTGELFF
NA	TRBV7-9	NA	12	TRBJ1-6	TGTGCCAGCAGCCCCGTGGGCTCACCCCTCCACTTT	CASSPVGSPLHF
NA	TRBV7-8	NA	16	TRBJ2-3	TGTGCCAGCAGCTCCGAGGGGGGGGGCAAAGCAGATACGCAGTATTTT	CASSSEGGGKADTQYF
NA	TRBV19	TRBD1	17	TRBJ2-7	TGTGCCAGTAGTATAGCTGGGACAGGGTCGGCCACCTACGAGCAGTACTTC	CASSIAGTGSATYEQYF
many	TRBV7-2	NA	15	TRBJ2-3	TGTGCCAGCAGCTTAGACGCCATTTCCACAGATACGCAGTATTTT	CASSLDAISTDTQYF
NA	TRBV7-2	NA	14	TRBJ2-5	TGTGCCAGCAGCTTCGGGGTAACCCAAGAGACCCAGTACTTC	CASSFGVTQETQYF
NA	TRBV2	NA	15	TRBJ2-5	TGTGCCAGCAGCGGGGGACAGAAATCCGGGGAGACCCAGTACTTC	CASSGGQKSGETQYF
many	TRBV5-4	NA	13	TRBJ1-1	TGTGCCAGCAGGGGGGGTTTGAGCACTGAAGCTTTCTTT	CASRGGLSTEAFF
few	TRBV5-1	TRBD2	17	TRBJ2-5	TGCGCCAACAGCTTAGGGTCCAGCGGGGGTCAACAAGAGACCCAGTACTTC	CANSLGSSGGQQETQYF
many	TRBV4-1	TRBD1	16	TRBJ1-1	TGCGCCAGCAGGCGGACAGGACAGCTAATGAACACTGAAGCTTTCTTT	CASRRTGQLMNTEAFF
NA	TRBV6-2/TRBV6-3	NA	15	TRBJ2-3	TGTGCCAGCAGACGGCGGGGCGGGGTGGTAGATACGCAGTATTTT	CASRRRGGVVDTQYF